This TCR beta chain derives from a study of immune cell composition in non-small cell lung cancer. Study-level information: Lung adenocarcinoma or squamous carcinoma made up most tumours.

Normal lung was taken at the farthest possible site, at least 3 cm from tumour. The assay was immunoSEQ multiplex PCR, and TCRdb's table has in-frame clones only and misses some. The sample lists several thousand clones; about 80% were seen once. Per the germline V gene, CDR1 is SGHRS and CDR2 is YFSETQ. V was cut by 0 bases and J by 6 bases, with 15 bases left in between. The CDR3 loop spans 15 amino acids. General study findings and limits: Smoking pack-years did not significantly correlate with tumour TCR-beta clonality. Shared sequences between tumour-reactive and dominant in vivo clones were not proven.

Sample share makes this clone medium-sized (0.01 to 0.1%). Its antigen is not identified. This clonotype originated in a human donor with non-small cell lung cancer. This chain links TRBV5-1 with TRBJ1-2; no firm D call. Sequenced: non-adjacent lung tissue. CDR3 in DNA: TGCGCCAGCAGCTTGGACGGTCCCAAGACCCATGGCTACACCTTC. Protein product: CASSLDGPKTHGYTF.